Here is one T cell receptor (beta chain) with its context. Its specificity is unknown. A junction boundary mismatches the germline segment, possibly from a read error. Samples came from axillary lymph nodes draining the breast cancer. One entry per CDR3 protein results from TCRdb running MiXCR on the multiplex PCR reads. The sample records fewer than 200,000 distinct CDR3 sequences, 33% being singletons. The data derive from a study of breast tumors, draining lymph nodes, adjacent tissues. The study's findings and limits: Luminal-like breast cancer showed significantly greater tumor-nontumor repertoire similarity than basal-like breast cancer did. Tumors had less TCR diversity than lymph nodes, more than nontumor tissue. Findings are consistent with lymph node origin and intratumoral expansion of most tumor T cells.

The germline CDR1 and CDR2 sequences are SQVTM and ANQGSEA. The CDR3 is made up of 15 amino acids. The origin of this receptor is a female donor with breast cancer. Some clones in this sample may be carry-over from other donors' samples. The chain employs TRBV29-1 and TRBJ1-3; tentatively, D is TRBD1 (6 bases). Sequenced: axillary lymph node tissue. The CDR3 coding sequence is TGCAGCGTTGAAGATACGGGGGCCTCTGGAAACACCACATATTTT. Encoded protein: CSVEDTGASGNTTYF.